Sequencing of this TCR delta chain was carried out in a study of γδ T cells in repeated Plasmodium falciparum infection (dated by TCRdb to about 2021). As for the study more broadly: In the natural-infection arm, Malian children exposed to intense seasonal malaria transmission were enrolled and compared against age and gender matched Australian children. The study examined how repeated Plasmodium falciparum infection shapes the human gammadelta T cell repertoire, using natural infection in Mali and controlled human malaria infection. Malian gammadelta TCR repertoires were analysed cross-sectionally in periods with no transmission and longitudinally across episodes of acute febrile malaria. Four controlled human malaria infections were administered to roughly 5 malaria-naive U.S. adults over 644 days by bites from P. falciparum NF54-infected Anopheles stephensi mosquitoes. Samples from controlled-infection subjects were taken at baseline, just before selected infections, and 21 days after each infection. Overall study outcomes, separate from this receptor: In Vdelta2-negative gammadelta TCR repertoires, which were largely Vdelta1+, repeated controlled infections appeared to drive waves of new clonotype selection. Compared with Australian children, Malian children appeared to have Vdelta2-negative gammadelta TCR repertoires that were more clonally expanded, less diverse and less shared. Generalizability was limited because the Malian cohort came from a small rural village made up predominantly of one ethnic group. Analysis of inter-individual variability in gammadelta T cell responses was limited by the small size of the controlled-infection cohort. Across time and infection, the Vgamma9/Vdelta2+ TCR repertoires showed a highly stable polyclonal makeup, with many TCRgamma sequences overlapping between individuals.

Vgamma9/Vdelta2+ and Vdelta2-negative gammadelta T cell populations were flow-sorted from peripheral blood mononuclear cells for bulk TCR repertoire analysis. From its cysteine to its phenylalanine, the CDR3 spans 18 amino acids. Solely the CDR3 DNA is kept, with 54 bases framed from the first base. CDR1 GEAIGNYY and CDR2 EKD were looked up in the germline V gene. Trimmed from V: 0 bases; trimmed from J: 1 base; junction bases lacking a gene match: 10. Receptors were amplified or captured by multiplex PCR. The instrument given in TCRdb is Illumina MiSeq. Both TCR gamma (TRG) and TCR delta (TRD) chains were sequenced from each sorted gammadelta T cell sample. As for how the authors treated the data: The repertoire analyses used clonotype tree plots, the accumulated frequency of the top 20 clonotypes, and diversity index (DI) and D75 metrics. TCRdb reanalyzed the public reads with the CATT caller, and identical DNA sequences were merged afterwards. These V and J calls are TCRdb output, not the study's own analysis. The sample profile shows roughly 93,000 delta-chain clones; approximately 0.96% of them were found once. The ten largest make up around a tenth of the sample.

Within its sample, this clone is medium-sized (0.01 to 0.1%). Its target antigen remains unknown. No qualities accompany the bases; no much larger clone lies one base away. The sequence is built from TRDV2 and TRDJ1; 10 bases in between match TRDD3. This receptor was taken from a pool of human donors (malaria-infected and uninfected, not separated). The sequencing sample was made of gamma-delta T cells from blood. Read as DNA, the sequence is TGTGCCTGTGACACCCCTTTAGGTGGGGGATACCCCACCGATAAACTCATCTTT. Translated, this gives CACDTPLGGGYPTDKLIF.